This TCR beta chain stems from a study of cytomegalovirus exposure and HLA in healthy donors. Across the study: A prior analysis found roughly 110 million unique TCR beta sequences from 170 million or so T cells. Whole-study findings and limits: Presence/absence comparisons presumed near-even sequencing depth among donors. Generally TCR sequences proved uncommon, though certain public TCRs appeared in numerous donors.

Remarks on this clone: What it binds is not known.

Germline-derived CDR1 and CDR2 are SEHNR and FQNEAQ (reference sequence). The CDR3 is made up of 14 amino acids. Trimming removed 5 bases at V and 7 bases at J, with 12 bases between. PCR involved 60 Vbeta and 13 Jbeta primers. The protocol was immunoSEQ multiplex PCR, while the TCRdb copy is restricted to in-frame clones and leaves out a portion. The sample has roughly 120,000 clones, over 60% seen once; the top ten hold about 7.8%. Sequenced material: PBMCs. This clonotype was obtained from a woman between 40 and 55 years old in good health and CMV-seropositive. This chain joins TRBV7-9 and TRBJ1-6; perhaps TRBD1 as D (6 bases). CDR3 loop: CASSPQGPNSPLHF. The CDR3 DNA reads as TGTGCCAGCAGCCCACAGGGACCCAATTCACCCCTCCACTTT. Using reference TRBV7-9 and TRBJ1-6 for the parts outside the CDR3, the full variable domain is DTGVSQNPRHKITKRGQNVTFRCDPISEHNRLYWYRQTLGQGPEFLTYFQNEAQLEKSRLLSDRFSAERPKGSFSTLEIQRTEQGDSAMYLCASSPQGPNSPLHFGNGTRLTVT.